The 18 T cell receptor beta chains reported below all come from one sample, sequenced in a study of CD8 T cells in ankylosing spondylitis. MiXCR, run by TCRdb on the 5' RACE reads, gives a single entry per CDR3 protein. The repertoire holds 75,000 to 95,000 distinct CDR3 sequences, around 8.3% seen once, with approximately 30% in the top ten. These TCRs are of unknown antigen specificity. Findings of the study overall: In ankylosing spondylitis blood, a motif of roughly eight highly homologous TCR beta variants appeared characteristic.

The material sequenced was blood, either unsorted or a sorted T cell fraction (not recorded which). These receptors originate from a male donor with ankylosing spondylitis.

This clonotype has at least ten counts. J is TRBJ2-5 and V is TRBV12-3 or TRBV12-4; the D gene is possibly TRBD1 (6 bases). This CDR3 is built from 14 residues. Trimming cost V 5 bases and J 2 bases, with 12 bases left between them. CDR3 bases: TGTGCCAGCAGTCCTACAGGGAGTCAAGAGACCCAGTACTTC. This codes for CASSPTGSQETQYF.

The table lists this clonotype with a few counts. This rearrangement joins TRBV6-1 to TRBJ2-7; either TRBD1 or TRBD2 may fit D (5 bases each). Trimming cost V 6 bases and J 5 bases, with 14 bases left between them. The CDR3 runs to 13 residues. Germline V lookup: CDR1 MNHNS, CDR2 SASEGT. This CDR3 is CASSTARGDEQYF. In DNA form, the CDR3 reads TGTGCCAGCAGCACCGCCCGGGGCGACGAGCAGTACTTC.

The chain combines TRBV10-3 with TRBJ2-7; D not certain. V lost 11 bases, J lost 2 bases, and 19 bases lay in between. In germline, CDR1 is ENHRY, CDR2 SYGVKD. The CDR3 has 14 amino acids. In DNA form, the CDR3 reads TGTGCCGTCTCCTCACCCCCCCCAGCCTACGAGCAGTACGTC. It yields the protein CAVSSPPPAYEQYV.

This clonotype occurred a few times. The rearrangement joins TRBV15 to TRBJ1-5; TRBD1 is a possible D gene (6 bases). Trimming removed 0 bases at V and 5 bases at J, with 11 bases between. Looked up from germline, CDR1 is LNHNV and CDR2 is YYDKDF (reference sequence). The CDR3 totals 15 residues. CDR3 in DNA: TGTGCCACCAGCAGAGATCGGGGGCTTCATCAGCCCCAGCATTTT. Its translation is CATSRDRGLHQPQHF.

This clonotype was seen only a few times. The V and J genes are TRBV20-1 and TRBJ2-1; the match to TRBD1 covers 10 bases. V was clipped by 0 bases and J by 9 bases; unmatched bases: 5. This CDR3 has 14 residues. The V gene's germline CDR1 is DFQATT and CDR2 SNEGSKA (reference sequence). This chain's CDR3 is CSAREGGDRGEQFF. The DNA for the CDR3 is TGCAGTGCTAGAGAGGGGGGGGACAGGGGTGAGCAGTTCTTC.

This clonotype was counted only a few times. CDR3 sequence: CASRQAYEAFF. The CDR3, as DNA: TGTGCCAGTAGACAGGCATATGAAGCTTTCTTT. The chain recombines TRBV19 with TRBJ1-1; possibly TRBD1 for D (5 bases). The length of the CDR3 is 11 residues. Per the germline V gene, CDR1 is LNHDA and CDR2 is SQIVND (reference sequence). With 6 bases removed from V and 7 bases from J, the gap between germline ends came to 9 bases. Based on the CDR3 plus reference TRBV19 and TRBJ1-1, the full variable domain is DGGITQSPKYLFRKEGQNVTLSCEQNLNHDAMYWYRQDPGQGLRLIYYSQIVNDFQKGDIAEGYSVSREKKESFPLTVTSAQKNPTAFYLCASRQAYEAFFGQGTRLTVV.

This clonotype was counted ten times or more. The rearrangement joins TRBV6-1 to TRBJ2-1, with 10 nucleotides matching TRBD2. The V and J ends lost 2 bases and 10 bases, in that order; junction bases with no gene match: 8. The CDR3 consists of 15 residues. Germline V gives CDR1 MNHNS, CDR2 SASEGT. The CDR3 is CASSELASGRKEQFF. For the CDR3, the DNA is TGTGCCAGCAGTGAACTCGCTAGCGGGAGAAAGGAGCAGTTCTTC.

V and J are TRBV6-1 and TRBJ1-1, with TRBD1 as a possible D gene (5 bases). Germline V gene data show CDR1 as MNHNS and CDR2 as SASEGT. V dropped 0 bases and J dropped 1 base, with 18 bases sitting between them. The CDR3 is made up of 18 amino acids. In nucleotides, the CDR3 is TGTGCCAGCAGTGAAGCGAGAGGCGGCGCAGGACAGAACACTGAAGCTTTCTTT. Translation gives CASSEARGGAGQNTEAFF.

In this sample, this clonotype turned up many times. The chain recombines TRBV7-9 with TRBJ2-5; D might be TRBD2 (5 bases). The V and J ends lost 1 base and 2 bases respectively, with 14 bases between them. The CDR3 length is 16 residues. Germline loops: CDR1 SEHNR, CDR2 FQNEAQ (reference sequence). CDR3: CASSLGTSPLQETQYF. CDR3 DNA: TGTGCCAGCAGCTTAGGAACTAGTCCGCTACAAGAGACCCAGTACTTC.

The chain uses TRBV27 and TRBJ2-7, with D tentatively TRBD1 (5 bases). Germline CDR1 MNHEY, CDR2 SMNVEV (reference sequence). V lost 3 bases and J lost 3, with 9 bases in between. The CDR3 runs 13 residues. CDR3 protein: CASSFGRDYEQYF. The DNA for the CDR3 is TGTGCCAGCAGTTTCGGCAGGGACTACGAGCAGTACTTC.

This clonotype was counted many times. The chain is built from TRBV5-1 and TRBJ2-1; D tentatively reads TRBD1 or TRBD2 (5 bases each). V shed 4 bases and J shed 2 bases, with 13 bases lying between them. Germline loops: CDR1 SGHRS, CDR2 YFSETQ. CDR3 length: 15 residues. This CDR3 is CASSLGDPAYNEQFF. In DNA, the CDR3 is TGCGCCAGCAGCCTCGGGGACCCAGCCTACAATGAGCAGTTCTTC.

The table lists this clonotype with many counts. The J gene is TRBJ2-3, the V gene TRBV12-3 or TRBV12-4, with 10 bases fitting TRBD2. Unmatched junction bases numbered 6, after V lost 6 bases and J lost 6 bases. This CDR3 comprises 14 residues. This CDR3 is CASSQYSGRDTQYF. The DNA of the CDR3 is TGTGCCAGCAGCCAATATAGCGGGAGGGATACGCAGTATTTT.

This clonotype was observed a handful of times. The CDR3 loop reads CASSLGPRGNEQFF. The DNA for the CDR3 is TGTGCCAGCAGTCTAGGCCCTCGCGGCAATGAGCAGTTCTTC. The chain has TRBV27 and TRBJ2-1, with unresolved D. There are 14 residues in the CDR3. Deletions cut 5 bases from V and 6 bases from J, with 14 bases between. The germline V gene has CDR1 MNHEY and CDR2 SMNVEV (reference sequence).

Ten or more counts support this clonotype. The CDR3 region is CASRTSGYEQYF. CDR3 DNA: TGTGCCAGCAGGACTAGCGGTTACGAGCAGTACTTC. The chain carries TRBV27 and TRBJ2-7, with 9 bases aligning to TRBD2. Germline trimming cut 6 bases from V and 4 bases from J; bases unmatched to any gene: 1. Germline V lookup: CDR1 MNHEY, CDR2 SMNVEV (reference sequence). The CDR3 has 12 residues.

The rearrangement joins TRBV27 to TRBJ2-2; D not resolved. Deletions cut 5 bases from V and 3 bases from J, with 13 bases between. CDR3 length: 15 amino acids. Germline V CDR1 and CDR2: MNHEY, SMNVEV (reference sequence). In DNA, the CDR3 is TGTGCCAGCAGTCTCACCCTTCAGTACACCGGGGAGCTGTTTTTT. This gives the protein CASSLTLQYTGELFF.

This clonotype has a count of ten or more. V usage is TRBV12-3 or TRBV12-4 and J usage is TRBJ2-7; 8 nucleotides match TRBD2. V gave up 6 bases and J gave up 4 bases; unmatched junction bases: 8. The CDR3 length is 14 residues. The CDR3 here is CASSPRLARYEQYF. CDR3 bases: TGTGCCAGCAGCCCCCGACTAGCGCGTTACGAGCAGTACTTC.

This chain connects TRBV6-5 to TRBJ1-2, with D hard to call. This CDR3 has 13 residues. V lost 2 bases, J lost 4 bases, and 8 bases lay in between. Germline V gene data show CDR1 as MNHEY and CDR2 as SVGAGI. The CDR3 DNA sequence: TGTGCCAGCAGTTACAAACAGACCTATGGCTACACCTTC. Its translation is CASSYKQTYGYTF.

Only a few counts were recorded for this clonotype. The CDR3 loop reads CASSTGGENSPLHF. In DNA form, the CDR3 reads TGTGCCAGCAGTACAGGAGGTGAGAATTCACCCCTCCACTTT. The chain uses TRBV27 and TRBJ1-6; D might be TRBD1 (5 bases). The CDR3 consists of 14 residues. Trimming took off 5 bases at V and 7 bases at J, with 12 bases between the two ends. Germline loops: CDR1 MNHEY, CDR2 SMNVEV (reference sequence).